This paragraph reports one T cell receptor beta chain. The record originates from a study of blood T cell repertoires in COVID-19. In the study overall: The samples span acute and convalescent COVID-19 from the United States, Italy and Spain. T cells, B-cell-depleted T cells, or PBMCs supplied cDNA or gDNA.

Recruited during active infection, patients (from Seattle) were subsequently followed longitudinally. Trimming stripped 2 bases from V and 3 bases from J, with 14 bases between. CDR1 MNHNS and CDR2 SASEGT come from the germline V gene. This CDR3 comprises 16 residues. TCRdb keeps only in-frame clones here, not all; method: immunoSEQ multiplex PCR. The table lists hundreds of thousands of clones, about nine tenths of them singletons. The gene calls are TRBV6-1 and TRBJ1-3, with a weak D call TRBD1 (5 bases). The origin of this receptor is a woman aged 50 to 60 with COVID-19, enrolled during active disease. Sequencing used peripheral blood. In DNA form, the CDR3 reads TGTGCCAGCAGTGAAAGGGGCTGGGCAGGTGGAAACACCATATATTTT. Amino acid sequence: CASSERGWAGGNTIYF.